This T cell receptor beta chain derives from a study of T-cell reconstitution after alpha-beta-depleted transplantation in children. Study findings and constraints: The authors attributed T-cell counts and diversity one year after transplant mostly to newly produced T cells. About two months after transplant, alpha-beta T cells reportedly came from several hundred expanded graft clones.

Unique molecular identifiers were used in preparing the TCRbeta library. TCRdb used MiXCR to reprocess the PCR reads, holding one entry per CDR3 protein. This sample carries 200,000 or so distinct CDR3 sequences, approximately 6% of them seen once, and the ten largest clones take approximately 4.1%. Worth noting for this clonotype: Its antigen is not identified.

Germline CDR1 is MNHEY and CDR2 is SVGEGT. The length of the CDR3 is 13 residues. Deletions cut 2 bases from V and 8 bases from J, with 9 bases between. This chain connects TRBV6-2 or TRBV6-3 to TRBJ1-4; D gene uncertain. Sequencing was performed on PBMCs, taken before TCRalphabeta/CD19-depleted stem cell transplant. This TCR was sampled from a girl less than two years old with combined immunodeficiency, due to receive a stem cell transplant. The CDR3 coding sequence is TGTGCCAGCAGTTACCCCTTGGGAGAAAAACTGTTTTTT. It specifies CASSYPLGEKLFF.